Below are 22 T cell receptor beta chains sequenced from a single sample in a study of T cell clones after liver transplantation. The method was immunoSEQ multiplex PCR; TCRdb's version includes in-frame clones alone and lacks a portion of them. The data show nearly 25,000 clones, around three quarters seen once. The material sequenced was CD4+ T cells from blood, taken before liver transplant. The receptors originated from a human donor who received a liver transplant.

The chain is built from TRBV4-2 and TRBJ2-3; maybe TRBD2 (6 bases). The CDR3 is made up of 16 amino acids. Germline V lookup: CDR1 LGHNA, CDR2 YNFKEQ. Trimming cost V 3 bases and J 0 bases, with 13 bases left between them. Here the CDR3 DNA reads TGTGCCAGCAGCCAGATCGGAGGGAGCAGCACAGATACGCAGTATTTT. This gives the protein CASSQIGGSSTDTQYF.

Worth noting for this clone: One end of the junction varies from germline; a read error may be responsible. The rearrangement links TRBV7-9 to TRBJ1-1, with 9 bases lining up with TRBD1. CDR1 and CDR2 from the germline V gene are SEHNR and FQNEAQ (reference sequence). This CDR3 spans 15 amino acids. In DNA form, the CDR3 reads TGTGCCGGCAGACGACAGGGGGGTATGAACACTGAAGCTTTCTTT. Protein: CAGRRQGGMNTEAFF.

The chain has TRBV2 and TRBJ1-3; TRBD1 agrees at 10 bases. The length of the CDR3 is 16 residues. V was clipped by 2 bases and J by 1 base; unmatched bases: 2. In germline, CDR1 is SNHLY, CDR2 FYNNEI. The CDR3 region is CASSERDRGSGNTIYF. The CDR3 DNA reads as TGTGCCAGCAGTGAAAGGGACAGGGGATCTGGAAACACCATATATTTT.

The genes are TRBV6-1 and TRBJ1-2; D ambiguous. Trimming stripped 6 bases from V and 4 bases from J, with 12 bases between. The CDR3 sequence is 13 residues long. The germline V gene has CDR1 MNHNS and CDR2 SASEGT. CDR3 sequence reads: CASSPDRVYGYTF. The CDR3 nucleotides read TGTGCCAGCAGCCCAGACCGGGTCTATGGCTACACCTTC.

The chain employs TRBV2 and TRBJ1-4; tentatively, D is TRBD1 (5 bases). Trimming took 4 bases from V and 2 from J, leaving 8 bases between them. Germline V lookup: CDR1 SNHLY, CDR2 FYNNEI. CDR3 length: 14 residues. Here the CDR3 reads CASSGAGTNEKLFF. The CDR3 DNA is TGTGCCAGCAGTGGAGCAGGGACTAATGAAAAACTGTTTTTT.

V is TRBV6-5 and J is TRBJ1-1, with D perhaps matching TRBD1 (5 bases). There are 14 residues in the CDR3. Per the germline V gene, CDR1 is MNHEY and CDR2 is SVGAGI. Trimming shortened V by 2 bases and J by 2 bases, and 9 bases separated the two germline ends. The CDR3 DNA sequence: TGTGCCAGCAGTTACCACGGGGGAAACACTGAAGCTTTCTTT. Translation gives CASSYHGGNTEAFF.

DNA for the CDR3: TGTGCCAGCAGCTCGACAGATCACAACACTGAAGCTTTCTTT. It encodes CASSSTDHNTEAFF. The V gene is TRBV7-2, the J gene TRBJ1-1; possibly TRBD1 for D (5 bases). The CDR3 runs to 14 residues. V was cut by 4 bases and J by 2 bases, with 11 bases left in between. Germline lookup yields CDR1 SGHTA and CDR2 FQGNSA. Complete variable domain (other parts from reference TRBV7-2 and TRBJ1-1): GAGVSQSPSNKVTEKGKDVELRCDPISGHTALYWYRQSLGQGLEFLIYFQGNSAPDKSGLPSDRFSAERTGGSVSTLTIQRTQQEDSAVYLCASSSTDHNTEAFFGQGTRLTVV.

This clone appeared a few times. The chain's CDR3 is CASSEEREWFVEQYV. The CDR3 region has the DNA TGTGCCAGCAGTGAAGAGAGGGAATGGTTTGTCGAGCAGTACGTC. The chain uses TRBV2 and TRBJ2-7, with D possibly being TRBD2 (5 bases). The germline V gene encodes CDR1 SNHLY and CDR2 FYNNEI. Between the trimmed V and J ends, which lost 1 base and 6 bases, there was a span of 16 bases. This CDR3 region has 15 residues.

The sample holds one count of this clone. Here the CDR3 reads CSVGQGAVRQETQYF. CDR3 coding DNA: TGCAGCGTTGGACAGGGGGCGGTTCGTCAAGAGACCCAGTACTTC. The chain joins TRBV29-1 to TRBJ2-5, with TRBD1 identical over 10 bases. This CDR3 has 15 amino acids. Germline loops: CDR1 SQVTM, CDR2 ANQGSEA. Trimming at V came to 4 bases and at J to 2 bases, leaving 7 bases not matched to a gene.

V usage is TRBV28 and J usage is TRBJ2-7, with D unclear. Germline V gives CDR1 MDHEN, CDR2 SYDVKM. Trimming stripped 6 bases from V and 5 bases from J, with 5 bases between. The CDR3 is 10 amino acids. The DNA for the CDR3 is TGTGCCAGCAGGTCGGACGAGCAGTACGTC. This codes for CASRSDEQYV.

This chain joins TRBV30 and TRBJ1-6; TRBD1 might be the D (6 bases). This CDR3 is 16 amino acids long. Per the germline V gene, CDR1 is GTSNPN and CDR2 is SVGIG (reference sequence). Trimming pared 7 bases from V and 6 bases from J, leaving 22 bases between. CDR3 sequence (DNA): TGTGCCTTCACCCCGGGGGGAACAGGGCGTAATTCACCCCTCCACTTT. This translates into CAFTPGGTGRNSPLHF. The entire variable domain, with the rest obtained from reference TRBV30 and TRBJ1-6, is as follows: SQTIHQWPATLVQPVGSPLSLECTVEGTSNPNLYWYRQAAGRGLQLLFYSVGIGQISSEVPQNLSASRPQDRQFILSSKKLLLSDSGFYLCAFTPGGTGRNSPLHFGNGTRLTVT.

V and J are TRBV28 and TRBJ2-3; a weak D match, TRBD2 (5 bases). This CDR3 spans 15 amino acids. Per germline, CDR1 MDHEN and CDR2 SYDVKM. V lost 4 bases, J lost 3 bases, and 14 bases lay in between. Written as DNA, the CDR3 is TGTGCCAGCAGTTCCCTATACGGGGAAACAGATACGCAGTATTTT. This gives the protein CASSSLYGETDTQYF.

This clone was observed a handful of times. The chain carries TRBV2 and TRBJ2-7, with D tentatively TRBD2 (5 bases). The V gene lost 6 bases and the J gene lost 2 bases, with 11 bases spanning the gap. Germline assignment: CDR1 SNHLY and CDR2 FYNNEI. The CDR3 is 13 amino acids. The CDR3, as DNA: TGTGCCAGCAGATTGGACGGGACCTACGAGCAGTACTTC. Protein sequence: CASRLDGTYEQYF.

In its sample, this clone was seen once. DNA for the CDR3: TGTGCCAGCAGTTACTCGAACGTTCAAGAGACCCAGTACTTC. Translated, it gives CASSYSNVQETQYF. The chain has TRBV6-6 and TRBJ2-5, with D unresolved. Trimming took off 0 bases at V and 2 bases at J, with 7 bases between the two ends. CDR1 MNHNY and CDR2 SVGAGI come from the germline V gene (reference sequence). CDR3 length: 14 amino acids.

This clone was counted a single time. The chain's CDR3 is CAPSRRDRPKETQYF. The CDR3 DNA reads TGTGCCCCATCCCGGAGGGACAGGCCCAAAGAGACCCAGTACTTC. This chain uses TRBV30 with TRBJ2-5; 8 nucleotides align to TRBD1. This CDR3 contains 15 residues. After removal of 8 bases from V and 3 bases from J, the junction contained 14 bases not matched to a gene. The germline V gene has CDR1 GTSNPN and CDR2 SVGIG (reference sequence).

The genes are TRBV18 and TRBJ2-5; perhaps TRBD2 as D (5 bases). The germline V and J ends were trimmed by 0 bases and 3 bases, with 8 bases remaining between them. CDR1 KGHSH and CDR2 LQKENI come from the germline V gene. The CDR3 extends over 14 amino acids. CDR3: CASSPPGAEETQYF. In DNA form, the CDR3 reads TGTGCCAGCTCACCACCGGGAGCTGAAGAGACCCAGTACTTC.

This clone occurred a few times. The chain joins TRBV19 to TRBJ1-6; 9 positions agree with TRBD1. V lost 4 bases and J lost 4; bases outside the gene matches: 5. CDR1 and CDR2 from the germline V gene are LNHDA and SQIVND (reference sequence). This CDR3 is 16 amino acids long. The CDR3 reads CASSTTGTGYNSPLHF. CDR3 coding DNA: TGTGCCAGTAGTACGACCGGGACAGGGTATAATTCACCCCTCCACTTT.

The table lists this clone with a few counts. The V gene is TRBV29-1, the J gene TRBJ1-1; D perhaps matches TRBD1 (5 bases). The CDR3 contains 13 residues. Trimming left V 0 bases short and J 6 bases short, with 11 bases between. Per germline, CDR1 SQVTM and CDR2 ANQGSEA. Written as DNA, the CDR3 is TGCAGCGTTGAAGAAGGGACTAAACCTGAAGCTTTCTTT. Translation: CSVEEGTKPEAFF. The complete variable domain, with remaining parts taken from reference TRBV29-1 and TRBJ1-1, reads SAVISQKPSRDICQRGTSLTIQCQVDSQVTMMFWYRQQPGQSLTLIATANQGSEATYESGFVIDKFPISRPNLTFSTLTVSNMSPEDSSIYLCSVEEGTKPEAFFGQGTRLTVV.

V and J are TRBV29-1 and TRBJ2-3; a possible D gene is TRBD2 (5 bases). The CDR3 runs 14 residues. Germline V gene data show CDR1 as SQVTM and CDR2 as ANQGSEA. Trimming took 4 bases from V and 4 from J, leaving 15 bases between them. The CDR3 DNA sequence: TGCAGCGTTGGTCAACTAGTAGGGCCAGATACGCAGTATTTT. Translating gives CSVGQLVGPDTQYF.

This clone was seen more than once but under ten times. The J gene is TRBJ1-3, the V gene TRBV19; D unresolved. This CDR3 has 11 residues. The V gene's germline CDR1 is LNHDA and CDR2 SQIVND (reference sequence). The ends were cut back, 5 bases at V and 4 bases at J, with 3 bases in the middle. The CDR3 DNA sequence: TGTGCCAGTAGTCGGGGAAACACCATATATTTT. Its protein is CASSRGNTIYF.

The DNA for the CDR3 is TGTGCCAGTAGTACCGGGGACGGGTTTGTTGATACGCAGTATTTT. Its protein product is CASSTGDGFVDTQYF. The chain carries TRBV19 and TRBJ2-3; possibly TRBD1 or TRBD2 for D (5 bases each). The CDR3 contains 15 residues. V was trimmed by 4 bases and J by 6 bases, leaving 17 bases between them. From germline, CDR1 is LNHDA and CDR2 SQIVND (reference sequence).

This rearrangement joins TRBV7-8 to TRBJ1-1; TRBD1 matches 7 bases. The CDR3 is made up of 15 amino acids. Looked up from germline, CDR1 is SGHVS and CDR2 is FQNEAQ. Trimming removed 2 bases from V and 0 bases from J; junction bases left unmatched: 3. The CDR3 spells CASSLTGDMNTEAFF. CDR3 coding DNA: TGTGCCAGCAGCTTAACAGGGGATATGAACACTGAAGCTTTCTTT.